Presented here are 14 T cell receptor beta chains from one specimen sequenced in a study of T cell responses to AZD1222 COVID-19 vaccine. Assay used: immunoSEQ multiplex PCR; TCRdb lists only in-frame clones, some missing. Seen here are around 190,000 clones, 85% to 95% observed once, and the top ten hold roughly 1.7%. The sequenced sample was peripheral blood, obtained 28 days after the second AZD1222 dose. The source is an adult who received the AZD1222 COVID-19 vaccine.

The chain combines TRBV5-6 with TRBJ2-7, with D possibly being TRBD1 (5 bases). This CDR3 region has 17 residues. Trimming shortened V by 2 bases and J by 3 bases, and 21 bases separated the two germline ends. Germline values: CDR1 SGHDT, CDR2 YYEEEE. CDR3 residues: CASSFLGPATYFYEQYF. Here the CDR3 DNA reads TGTGCCAGCAGCTTTCTGGGGCCTGCCACTTACTTCTACGAGCAGTACTTC.

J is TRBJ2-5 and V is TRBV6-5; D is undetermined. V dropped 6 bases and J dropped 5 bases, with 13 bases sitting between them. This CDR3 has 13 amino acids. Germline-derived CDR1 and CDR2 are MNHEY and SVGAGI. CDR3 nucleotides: TGTGCCAGCAGCGCCTCCACCTTGGAGACCCAGTACTTC. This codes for CASSASTLETQYF.

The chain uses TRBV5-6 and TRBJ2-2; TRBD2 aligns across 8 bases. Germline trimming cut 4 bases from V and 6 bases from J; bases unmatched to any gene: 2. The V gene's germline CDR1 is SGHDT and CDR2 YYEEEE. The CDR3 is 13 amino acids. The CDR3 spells CASSMTSAGELFF. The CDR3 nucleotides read TGTGCCAGCAGCATGACTAGCGCCGGGGAGCTGTTTTTT.

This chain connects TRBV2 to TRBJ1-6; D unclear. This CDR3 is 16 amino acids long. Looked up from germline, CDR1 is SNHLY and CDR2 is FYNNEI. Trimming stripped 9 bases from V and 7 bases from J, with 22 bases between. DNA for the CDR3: TGTGCCAGAGATACCGGGCGCTACAGAGGGAATTCACCCCTCCACTTT. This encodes CARDTGRYRGNSPLHF.

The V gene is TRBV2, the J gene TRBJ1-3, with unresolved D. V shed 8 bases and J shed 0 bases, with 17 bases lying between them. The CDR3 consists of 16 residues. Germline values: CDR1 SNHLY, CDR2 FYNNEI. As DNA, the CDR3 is TGTGCCAGCTCCTTGGGTCCTGCCAACTCTGGAAACACCATATATTTT. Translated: CASSLGPANSGNTIYF.

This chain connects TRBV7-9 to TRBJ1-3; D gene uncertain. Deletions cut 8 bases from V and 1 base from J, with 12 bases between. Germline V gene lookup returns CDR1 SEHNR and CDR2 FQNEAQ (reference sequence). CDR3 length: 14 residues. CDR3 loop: CASAPMGSGNTIYF. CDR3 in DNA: TGTGCCAGCGCCCCTATGGGGTCTGGAAACACCATATATTTT.

The CDR3 spells CASSLTGNYEQYF. The CDR3 DNA is TGTGCCAGCAGCTTAACCGGGAACTACGAGCAGTACTTC. The V call is TRBV7-9, the J call TRBJ2-7; possible D gene TRBD2, 5 bases. The CDR3 totals 13 residues. Germline V CDR1 and CDR2: SEHNR, FQNEAQ (reference sequence). The ends were cut back, 2 bases at V and 3 bases at J, with 8 bases in the middle.

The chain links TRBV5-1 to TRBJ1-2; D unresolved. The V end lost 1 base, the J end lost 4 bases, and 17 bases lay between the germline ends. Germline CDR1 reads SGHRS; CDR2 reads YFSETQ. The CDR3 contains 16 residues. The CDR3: CASSLSSLGWSYGYTF. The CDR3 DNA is TGCGCCAGCAGCTTGTCGTCTCTCGGGTGGAGCTATGGCTACACCTTC.

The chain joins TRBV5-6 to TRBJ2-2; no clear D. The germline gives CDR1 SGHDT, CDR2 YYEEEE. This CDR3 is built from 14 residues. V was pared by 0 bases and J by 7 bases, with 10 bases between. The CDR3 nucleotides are TGTGCCAGCAGCTTGGCGCTTTCTGACGGGGAGCTGTTTTTT. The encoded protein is CASSLALSDGELFF.

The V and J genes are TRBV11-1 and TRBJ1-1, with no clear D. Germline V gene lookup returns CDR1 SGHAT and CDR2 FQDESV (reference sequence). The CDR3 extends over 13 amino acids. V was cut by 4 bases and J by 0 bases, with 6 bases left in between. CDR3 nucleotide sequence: TGTGCCAGCAGCTACAGCTTGAACACTGAAGCTTTCTTT. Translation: CASSYSLNTEAFF. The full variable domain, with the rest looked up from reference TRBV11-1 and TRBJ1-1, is EAEVAQSPRYKITEKSQAVAFWCDPISGHATLYWYRQILGQGPELLVQFQDESVVDDSQLPKDRFSAERLKGVDSTLKIQPAELGDSAMYLCASSYSLNTEAFFGQGTRLTVV.

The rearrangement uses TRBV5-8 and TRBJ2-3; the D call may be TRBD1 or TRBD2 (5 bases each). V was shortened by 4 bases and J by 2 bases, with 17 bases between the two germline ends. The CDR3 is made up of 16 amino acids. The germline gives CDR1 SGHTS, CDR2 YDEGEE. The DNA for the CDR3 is TGTGCCAGCAGCCTCAAGCCGGGACGTATCACAGATACGCAGTATTTT. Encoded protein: CASSLKPGRITDTQYF.

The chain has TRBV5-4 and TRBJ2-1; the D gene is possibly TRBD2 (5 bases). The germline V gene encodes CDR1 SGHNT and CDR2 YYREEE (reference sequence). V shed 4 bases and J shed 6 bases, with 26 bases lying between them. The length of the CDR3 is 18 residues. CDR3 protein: CASSRAIRASRSGNEQFF. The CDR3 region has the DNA TGTGCCAGCAGCCGGGCCATCCGGGCCTCCCGAAGCGGCAATGAGCAGTTCTTC.

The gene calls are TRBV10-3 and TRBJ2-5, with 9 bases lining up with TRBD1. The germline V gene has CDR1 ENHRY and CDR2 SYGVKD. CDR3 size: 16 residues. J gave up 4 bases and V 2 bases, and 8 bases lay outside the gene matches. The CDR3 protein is CAISEPSTGGGETQYF. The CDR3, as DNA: TGTGCCATCAGTGAGCCGTCGACAGGGGGAGGAGAGACCCAGTACTTC.

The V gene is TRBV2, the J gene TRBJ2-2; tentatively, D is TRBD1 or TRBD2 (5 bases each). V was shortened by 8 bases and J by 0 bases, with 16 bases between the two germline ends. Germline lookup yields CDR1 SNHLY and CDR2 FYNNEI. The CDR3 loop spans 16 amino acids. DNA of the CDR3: TGTGCCAGCCACCTCACGGGGCAGGCGAACACCGGGGAGCTGTTTTTT. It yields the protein CASHLTGQANTGELFF.